This is a list of T cell receptor beta chains from one sample in a study of blood T cell repertoires in COVID-19. TCRdb's table, derived via immunoSEQ multiplex PCR, lists solely in-frame clones and lacks some. The sample includes about 330,000 clones, around 88% of them seen just once. Sequenced sample: peripheral blood. All receptors come from a woman aged 50 to 65 with acute or convalescent COVID-19. CDR3s leave out the opening cysteine and the closing phenylalanine or tryptophan. Only some rows state a clone size, as once, few, many or a class for expanded clones.

length: 12; size: .; V: TRBV28; J: TRBJ1-4; CDR3: ASSSWSGDEKLF
length: 13; size: .; V: TRBV3-1/TRBV3-2; J: TRBJ1-6; CDR3: ASRDSGQGYSPLH
length: 12; size: .; V: TRBV27; J: TRBJ2-7; CDR3: ASSRTGAFYEQY
length: 13; size: once; V: TRBV5-1; J: TRBJ1-4; CDR3: ASRDGTGASRKLF
length: 10; size: .; V: TRBV18; J: TRBJ1-4; CDR3: ATTGSNEKLF
length: 14; size: .; V: TRBV7-3; J: TRBJ2-6; CDR3: ASSLKEVAGANVLT
length: 10; size: .; V: TRBV5-1; J: TRBJ1-2; CDR3: ASSVTGVDYT
length: 14; size: .; V: TRBV7-2; J: TRBJ2-7; CDR3: ASSLAPTSGSYEQY
length: 11; size: .; V: TRBV3-1/TRBV3-2; J: TRBJ2-7; CDR3: ASSYAGVYEQY
length: 13; size: .; V: TRBV18; J: TRBJ2-5; CDR3: ASSPAGQAGETQY